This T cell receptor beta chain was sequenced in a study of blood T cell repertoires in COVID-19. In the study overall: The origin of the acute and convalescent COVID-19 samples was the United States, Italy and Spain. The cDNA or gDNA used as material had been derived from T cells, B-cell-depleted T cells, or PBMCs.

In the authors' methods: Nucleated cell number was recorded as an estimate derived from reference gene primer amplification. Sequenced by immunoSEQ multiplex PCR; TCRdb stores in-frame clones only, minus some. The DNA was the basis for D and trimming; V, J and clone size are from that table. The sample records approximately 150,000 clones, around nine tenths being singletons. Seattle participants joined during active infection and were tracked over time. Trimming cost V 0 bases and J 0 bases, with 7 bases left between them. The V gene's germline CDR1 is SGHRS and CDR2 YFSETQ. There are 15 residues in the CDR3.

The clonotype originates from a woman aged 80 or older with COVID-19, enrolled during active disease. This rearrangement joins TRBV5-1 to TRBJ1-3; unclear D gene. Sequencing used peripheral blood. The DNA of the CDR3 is TGCGCCAGCAGCTTGGGTCCGTTCTCTGGAAACACCATATATTTT. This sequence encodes CASSLGPFSGNTIYF.